This TCR beta chain was sequenced in a study of T cells in Graves' hyperthyroidism and ophthalmopathy. Study-level background: Before any treatment, at initial diagnosis, peripheral blood was collected.

Ten or more counts support this clonotype. The V gene's germline CDR1 is SQVTM and CDR2 ANQGSEA. V dropped 8 bases and J dropped 3 bases, with 25 bases sitting between them. The CDR3 covers 16 residues. Patients with uncontrolled infections, other autoimmune diseases, pregnancy or lactation were excluded. This sample holds PBMCs from 9.5 to 10 ml fresh peripheral blood. The source material, RNA transcripts, was used to amplify TCR beta CDR3 regions. Using the HTBI primer set, a first-round RT-PCR was run on the TCR CDR3. Using its own MiXCR run on the multiplex PCR reads, TCRdb lists one record per CDR3 protein. The sample lists around 100,000 distinct CDR3 sequences, over 45% occurring once.

The V call is TRBV29-1, the J call TRBJ1-1, with D tentatively TRBD1 (5 bases). This receptor was taken from a man aged 35-49 years with Graves' hyperthyroidism. The material sequenced was blood. CDR3 region: CSFTPRREECDTEAFF. CDR3 nucleotide sequence: TGCAGCTTTACCCCCCGCAGGGAAGAGTGCGACACTGAAGCTTTCTTT.